This TCR beta chain was captured in a study of blood T cell repertoires in COVID-19. TCRdb keeps only in-frame clones here, not all; method: immunoSEQ multiplex PCR. Here the sample spans fewer than 350,000 clones, 85% being singletons. The V and J ends lost 4 bases and 2 bases, in that order; junction bases with no gene match: 2. The germline V gene has CDR1 MNHEY and CDR2 SMNVEV (reference sequence). The CDR3 spans 14 residues. The source is a woman in her twenties or thirties who had been exposed to COVID-19. This chain uses TRBV27 with TRBJ1-3, with 7 bases matching TRBD1. Input material: PBMCs or T cells enriched from blood (not recorded which). The CDR3 DNA sequence: TGTGCCAGCAGTTCCGGGACAGCTGGAAACACCATATATTTT. Amino acids: CASSSGTAGNTIYF.